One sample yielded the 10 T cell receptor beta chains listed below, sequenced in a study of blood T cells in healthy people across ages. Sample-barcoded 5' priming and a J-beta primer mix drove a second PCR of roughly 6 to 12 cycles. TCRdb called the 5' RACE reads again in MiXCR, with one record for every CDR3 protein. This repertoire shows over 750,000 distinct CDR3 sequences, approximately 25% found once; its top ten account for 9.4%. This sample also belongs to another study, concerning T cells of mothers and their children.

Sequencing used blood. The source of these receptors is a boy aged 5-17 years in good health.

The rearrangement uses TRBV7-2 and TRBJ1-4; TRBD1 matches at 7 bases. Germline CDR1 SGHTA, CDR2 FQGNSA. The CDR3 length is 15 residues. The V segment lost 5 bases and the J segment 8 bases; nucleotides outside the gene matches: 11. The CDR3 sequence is CASSPRDSLREKLFF. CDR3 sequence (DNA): TGTGCCAGCAGCCCACGGGACAGCTTGCGAGAAAAACTGTTTTTT.

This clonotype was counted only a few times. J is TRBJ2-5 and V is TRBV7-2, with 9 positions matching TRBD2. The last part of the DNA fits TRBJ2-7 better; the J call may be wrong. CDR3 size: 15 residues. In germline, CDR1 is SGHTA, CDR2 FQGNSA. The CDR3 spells CASSLESSGAYEQYF. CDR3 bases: TGTGCCAGCAGCTTAGAGTCTAGCGGGGCCTACGAGCAGTACTTC.

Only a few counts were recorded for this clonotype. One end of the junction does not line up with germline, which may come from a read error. The CDR3: CASSLLDRVGGTEAFF. Written as DNA, the CDR3 is TGTGCCAGCAGCCTTTTGGACAGGGTCGGTGGCACTGAGGCTTTCTTT. This chain joins TRBV27 and TRBJ1-1; 8 nucleotides align to TRBD1. The germline V gene encodes CDR1 MNHEY and CDR2 SMNVEV (reference sequence). CDR3 length: 16 amino acids.

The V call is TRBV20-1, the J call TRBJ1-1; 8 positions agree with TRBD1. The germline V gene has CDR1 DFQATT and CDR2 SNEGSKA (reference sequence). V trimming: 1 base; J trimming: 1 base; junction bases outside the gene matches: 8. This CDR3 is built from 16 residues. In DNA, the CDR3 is TGCAGTGCTAGAGTAACGCTTCAGGGGGCGAACACTGAAGCTTTCTTT. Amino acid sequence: CSARVTLQGANTEAFF.

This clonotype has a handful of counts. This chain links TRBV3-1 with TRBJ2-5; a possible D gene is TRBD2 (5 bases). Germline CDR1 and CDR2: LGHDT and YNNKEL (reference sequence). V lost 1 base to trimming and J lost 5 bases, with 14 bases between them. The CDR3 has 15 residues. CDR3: CASSQGTTRVETQYF. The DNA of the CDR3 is TGTGCCAGCAGCCAAGGAACTACGAGGGTGGAGACCCAGTACTTC.

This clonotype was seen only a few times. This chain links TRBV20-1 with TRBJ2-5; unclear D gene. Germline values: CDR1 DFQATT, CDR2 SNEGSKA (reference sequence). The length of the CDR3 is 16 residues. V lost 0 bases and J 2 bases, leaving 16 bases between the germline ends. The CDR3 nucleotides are TGCAGTGCTAGAGATATTCGGATCGGGCCACAAGAGACCCAGTACTTC. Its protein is CSARDIRIGPQETQYF.

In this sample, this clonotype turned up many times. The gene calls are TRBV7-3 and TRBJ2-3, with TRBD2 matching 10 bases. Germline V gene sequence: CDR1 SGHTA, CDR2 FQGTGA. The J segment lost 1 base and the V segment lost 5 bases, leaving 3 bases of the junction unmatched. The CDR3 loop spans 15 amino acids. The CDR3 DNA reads TGTGCCAGCAGCCTAGCGGGAGCGGGCACAGATACGCAGTATTTT. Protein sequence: CASSLAGAGTDTQYF.

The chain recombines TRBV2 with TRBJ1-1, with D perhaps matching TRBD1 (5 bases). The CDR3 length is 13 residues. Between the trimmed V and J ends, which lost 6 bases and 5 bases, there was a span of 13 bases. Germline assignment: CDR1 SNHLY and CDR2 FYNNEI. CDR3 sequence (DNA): TGTGCCAGCAGGGGACCACCGGGGACTGAAGCTTTCTTT. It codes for CASRGPPGTEAFF.

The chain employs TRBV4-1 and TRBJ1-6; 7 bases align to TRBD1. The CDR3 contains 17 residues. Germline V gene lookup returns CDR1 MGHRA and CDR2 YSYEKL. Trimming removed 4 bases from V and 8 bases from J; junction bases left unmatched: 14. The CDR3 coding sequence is TGCGCCAGCAGCCCCACCGATACAGGGGCCCTTGATTCACCCCTCCACTTT. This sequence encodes CASSPTDTGALDSPLHF.

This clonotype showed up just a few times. CDR3 nucleotides: TGCAGCGTGAGGGGCGGGACATCCTACGAGCAGTACTTC. Protein sequence: CSVRGGTSYEQYF. The rearrangement links TRBV29-1 to TRBJ2-7; D is perhaps TRBD1 or TRBD2 (6 bases each). CDR3 size: 13 residues. Germline V gene lookup returns CDR1 SQVTM and CDR2 ANQGSEA. The germline V and J ends were trimmed by 6 bases and 1 base, with 13 bases remaining between them.